A selection of T cell receptor beta chains follows, all from one sample in a study of T cells after yellow fever vaccination. TCRdb analysed the 5' RACE reads with MiXCR anew, one entry per CDR3 protein. The sample yields some 160,000 distinct CDR3 sequences, around 9% seen once. The material sequenced was CD8+ T cells sorted from PBMCs, taken 45 days after the yellow fever booster vaccination. The receptors originated from a man younger than 30 who received the YFV17D yellow fever vaccine. CDR3s include the opening cysteine and the closing phenylalanine or tryptophan. The D gene is left open where the match is weak. Size values are once, few and many counts, or a class for expanded clones, and some rows have none.

D gene	V gene	clone size	J gene	CDR3 DNA	CDR3 protein
.	TRBV12-3/TRBV12-4	few	TRBJ1-3	TGTGCCAGCGGCGCCCCTGATGGGGCGCAATTAGGAAACACCATATATTTT	CASGAPDGAQLGNTIYF
.	TRBV13	many	TRBJ1-1	TGTGCCAGCAGCCAAGGCCAGGGCGAGTACACTGAAGCTTTCTTT	CASSQGQGEYTEAFF
.	TRBV11-1	.	TRBJ1-6	TGTGCCAGCAGCTTAGCACCTACAGGGAATTCACCCCTCCACTTT	CASSLAPTGNSPLHF
.	TRBV7-9	few	TRBJ2-1	TGTGCCAGCAGCTTAGGTCCGGATTACAATGAGCAGTTCTTC	CASSLGPDYNEQFF
.	TRBV11-1	.	TRBJ2-1	TGTGCCAGCAGCTTAGAGGACTTCTACAATGAGCAGTTCTTC	CASSLEDFYNEQFF
.	TRBV9	many	TRBJ1-5	TGTGCCAGCAGCGCGGGAGGGGTAGGCAATCAGCCCCAGCATTTT	CASSAGGVGNQPQHF
TRBD2	TRBV29-1	few	TRBJ2-3	TGCAGCCTCGTTTGGACTAGTGACTTACTCGATACGCAGTATTTT	CSLVWTSDLLDTQYF
.	TRBV27	.	TRBJ2-1	TGTGCCAGCAGTTTCTCCGAGTACAATGAGCAGTTCTTC	CASSFSEYNEQFF
TRBD2	TRBV3-1	.	TRBJ2-5	TGTGCCAGCAGCCCATCATGGGTCAGCGGGGCTGAGACCCAGTACTTC	CASSPSWVSGAETQYF
.	TRBV3-1	few	TRBJ2-1	TGTGCCAGCAGCCAAGTGTCCGGGGGAGGTGTGAACAATGAGCAGTTCTTC	CASSQVSGGGVNNEQFF
.	TRBV7-9	.	TRBJ2-1	TGTGCCAGCAGCCCGACCCTATCGGGACTTAAGTACAATGAGCAGTTCTTC	CASSPTLSGLKYNEQFF
.	TRBV27	.	TRBJ2-3	TGTGCCAGCAGTTACCACTCCCGGGTTGGGCCAGATACGCAGTATTTT	CASSYHSRVGPDTQYF
.	TRBV6-2/TRBV6-3	few	TRBJ2-2	TGTGCCAGCAGGGAAGTTCTAAACACCGGGGAGCTGTTTTTT	CASREVLNTGELFF
.	TRBV7-9	few	TRBJ2-2	TGTGCCAGCCTGGACGGGACCGGGGAGCTGTTTTTT	CASLDGTGELFF
.	TRBV28	.	TRBJ1-5	TGTGCCAGCAGTTTTGTGTACTCCCATCAGCCCCAGCATTTT	CASSFVYSHQPQHF
.	TRBV4-1	.	TRBJ1-2	TGCGCCAGCAGGAACCCAACGTCTAACTATGGCTACACCTTC	CASRNPTSNYGYTF
.	TRBV7-9	.	TRBJ1-4	TGTGCCACCCGGACGGGCATGGAAAAACTGTTTTTT	CATRTGMEKLFF
.	TRBV5-6	few	TRBJ2-7	TGTGCCAGCAGCCTGGGAGGAGGATTTTACGACGAGCAGTACTTC	CASSLGGGFYDEQYF
.	TRBV19	.	TRBJ2-1	TGTGCCAGTAGTATAGACGGGTACAATGAGCAGTTCTTC	CASSIDGYNEQFF
.	TRBV4-2	.	TRBJ2-2	TGTGCCAGCAGCCAGATAGCGGACCGCACCGGGGAGCTGTTTTTT	CASSQIADRTGELFF
TRBD2	TRBV7-2	few	TRBJ2-5	TGTGCCAGCAGCCCCACCCCGCTGATAGCGGGCCAAGAGACCCAGTACTTC	CASSPTPLIAGQETQYF
TRBD2	TRBV3-1	.	TRBJ2-1	TGTGCCAGCAGCCAGGGACTATTCAGCTCCTACAATGAGCAGTTCTTC	CASSQGLFSSYNEQFF
.	TRBV7-3	few	TRBJ1-2	TGTGCCAGCAGCCCCCCCCGGGGCGCTACGGGCTATGGCTACACCTTC	CASSPPRGATGYGYTF
.	TRBV7-9	.	TRBJ2-3	TGTGCCAGCAGCTGGGGCGGGAGCACAGATACGCAGTATTTT	CASSWGGSTDTQYF
.	TRBV7-9	many	TRBJ2-2	TGTGCCAGCAGCCTAAACCCAGATTTTCCGGGGGAGCTGTTTTTT	CASSLNPDFPGELFF
.	TRBV7-2	few	TRBJ2-2	TGTGCCAGCAGCTTAGCTCCGGTGGCATCTAACACCGGGGAGCTGTTTTTT	CASSLAPVASNTGELFF
TRBD1	TRBV7-2	.	TRBJ1-2	TGTGCCAGCAGCTTAGTGGCAGGGGGCGCGGATGGCTACACCTTC	CASSLVAGGADGYTF
.	TRBV7-2	few	TRBJ2-3	TGTGCCAGCAGCTTAGGGGACTGGGTTACGCAGTATTTT	CASSLGDWVTQYF
.	TRBV4-3	once	TRBJ2-1	TGCGCCAGCAGCCAGGCGCGGAGCCCCTACAATGAGCAGTTCTTC	CASSQARSPYNEQFF
.	TRBV27	few	TRBJ1-2	TGTGCCAGCAGTTTCCCGGGGGATGGTGGCTACACCTTC	CASSFPGDGGYTF
.	TRBV28	.	TRBJ2-2	TGTGCCAGCAGTCCCCCCCTGGCAGGCCCGAACACCGGGGAGCTGTTTTTT	CASSPPLAGPNTGELFF
.	TRBV7-2	many	TRBJ2-6	TGTGCCAGCAGCTTAGTCGTCTCTGGGGCCAACGTCCTGACTTTC	CASSLVVSGANVLTF
.	TRBV30	.	TRBJ2-2	TGTGCCTGGAGTGCATCGTTTGCGGAGCTGTTTTTT	CAWSASFAELFF
.	TRBV6-6	.	TRBJ1-1	TGTGCCAGCAGTTACTCGATGGAAGGGAACACTGAAGCTTTCTTT	CASSYSMEGNTEAFF
TRBD2	TRBV7-9	.	TRBJ2-5	TGTGCCAGCAGCACTGCAGCGGGGTATCAAGAGACCCAGTACTTC	CASSTAAGYQETQYF
.	TRBV27	.	TRBJ2-1	TGTGCCAGCAGTTTAGGCGGACAGTATGCCTACAATGAGCAGTTCTTC	CASSLGGQYAYNEQFF
.	TRBV12-3/TRBV12-4	.	TRBJ2-5	TGTGCCAGCACTCATTCAGGGTATGAGGAGATCGGCCAAGAGACCCAGTACTTC	CASTHSGYEEIGQETQYF
.	TRBV19	.	TRBJ2-1	TGTGCCAGTAAGGGGCCAGGGTCCTACAATGAGCAGTTCTTC	CASKGPGSYNEQFF
.	TRBV29-1	few	TRBJ2-5	TGCAGCGTTGACCCTTGGCAGGGTGTAGAAGAGACCCAGTACTTC	CSVDPWQGVEETQYF
.	TRBV11-2	few	TRBJ1-1	TGTGCCAGCACCCGAAATGCGGACTACACTGAAGCTTTCTTT	CASTRNADYTEAFF
TRBD2	TRBV9	few	TRBJ2-3	TGTGCCAGCAGTAGTCCGGGACAAGGGACTAGCGGGGGTCATCGCACAGATACGCAGTATTTT	CASSSPGQGTSGGHRTDTQYF
TRBD2	TRBV7-2	.	TRBJ2-3	TGTGCCAGCAGACCCTGGACTAGCGGGATGACAGATACGCAGTATTTT	CASRPWTSGMTDTQYF
.	TRBV4-1	.	TRBJ2-4	TGCGCCAGCAGCCAACCTAGCCGTCTCCCGAAAAACATTCAGTACTTC	CASSQPSRLPKNIQYF
TRBD2	TRBV7-9	.	TRBJ2-1	TGTGCCAGCAGCTTAGTTAAACTAGCGGGGGCCAATGAGCAGTTCTTC	CASSLVKLAGANEQFF
.	TRBV7-2	many	TRBJ2-3	TGTGCCAGCAGCTTAGCCGGACGGACCCCTTCAGATACGCAGTATTTT	CASSLAGRTPSDTQYF
.	TRBV4-1	.	TRBJ1-5	TGCGCCAGCAGCCCATATGATCGTCAGCCCCAGCATTTT	CASSPYDRQPQHF
TRBD1	TRBV27	many	TRBJ2-7	TGTGCCAGCAGACCGCTTCAGGGGGCGCTCACCTACGAGCAGTACTTC	CASRPLQGALTYEQYF